This TCR beta chain is drawn from a study of blood T cell repertoires in COVID-19 (dated by TCRdb to the early 2020s). Regarding the study in general: Samples from collaborators originated in the United States, Italy and Spain and spanned both the acute and convalescent phases of COVID-19. The samples were drawn from the first 160 participants of the ongoing ImmuneRACE study and from over 950 subjects provided by 6 global collaborators. The dataset comprised deeply sampled blood TCRbeta repertoires from subjects exposed to, actively infected with, or recovered from COVID-19. The repertoires were released in a freely available public database meant as a resource for research on the immune response to SARS-CoV-2. A de-identified subject ID, COVID-19 status, age in years and sex were almost always included in the sample metadata. The prospective study material was composed of cDNA or gDNA derived from T cells, B-cell-depleted T cells, or PBMCs. HLA class I and class II types, where available, came from metadata supplied by the sample provider rather than from assay-based typing.

Study-wide findings and limitations: The amount of clinical and demographic metadata varied by source and participant and was provided uncurated.

About this clone itself: Its specific antigen is unknown. Qualities for individual bases were not recorded, and no much larger clone is one base off.

Whole blood was collected in K2EDTA tubes by collaborating institutions according to the institutions' own protocols. For TCRbeta analysis, collaborator samples were shipped as frozen whole blood, as isolated PBMCs, or as DNA extracted from either sample type. CDR1 and CDR2 are read off the germline V gene as KGHDR and SFDVKD. The CDR3 measures 16 amino acids from cysteine to phenylalanine. This entry keeps only the CDR3 DNA: 48 bases, framed from base 1. Trimming takes 3 bases off V and 3 bases off J; junction bases not matched to a gene: 9. The immunoSEQ Assay, a bias-controlled multiplex PCR, was used to amplify TCRbeta CDR3 regions from genomic DNA. In the authors' own workflow: Within the assay, amplification of reference gene primers was used to estimate how many nucleated cells each sample contained. To quantify the absolute abundance of each unique TCRbeta CDR3 rearrangement, sequence reads were collapsed and filtered. For each sample, productive Simpson clonality was calculated as the square root of Simpson's diversity index across productive rearrangements. The immuneACCESS repertoire file appears here via TCRdb, limited to in-frame rearrangements. These files lack a portion of the clones; in checked studies, under half of the deficit traces to unresolved V genes, and the cause of the others is not known. That table supplies the V and J calls and clone size; D and trimming were determined from the DNA. In all, the sample holds about half a million clones, and roughly 88% of those were seen once. Approximately 2.9% of the sample belongs to the ten largest clones.

Sequenced input: peripheral blood. Recombination linked TRBV24-1 to TRBJ1-1, with 7 central nucleotides matching TRBD1. The clonotype originates from a human donor in a cohort sampled during active COVID-19. The CDR3 protein is CATSDGYSTGHTEAFF. The DNA sequence reads TGTGCCACCAGTGATGGGTACTCGACAGGGCACACTGAAGCTTTCTTT.